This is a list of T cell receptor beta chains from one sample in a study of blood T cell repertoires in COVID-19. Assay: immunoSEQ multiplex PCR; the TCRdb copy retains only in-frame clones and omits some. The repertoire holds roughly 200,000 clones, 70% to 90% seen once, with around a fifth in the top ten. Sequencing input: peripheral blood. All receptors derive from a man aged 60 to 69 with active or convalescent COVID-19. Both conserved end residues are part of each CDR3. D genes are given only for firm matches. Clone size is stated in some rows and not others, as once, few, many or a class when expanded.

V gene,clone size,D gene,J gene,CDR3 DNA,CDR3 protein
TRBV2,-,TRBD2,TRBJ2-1,TGTGCCAGCAGAAGGACTAGCGGGGGGGACAATGAGCAGTTCTTC,CASRRTSGGDNEQFF
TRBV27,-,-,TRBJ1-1,TGTGCCAGCAGTTTAGGGGGGGAATGGACTGAAGCTTTCTTT,CASSLGGEWTEAFF
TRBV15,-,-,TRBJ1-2,TGTGCCACCAGCAGACAGGGCCAGGGCTATGGCTACACCTTC,CATSRQGQGYGYTF
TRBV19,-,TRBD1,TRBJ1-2,TGTGCCGGTTCACAGGGGAATCGGTACAATGGCTACACCTTC,CAGSQGNRYNGYTF
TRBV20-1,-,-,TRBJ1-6,TGCAGTGCTAGTGGGACCGGAGGTTCACCCCTCCACTTT,CSASGTGGSPLHF
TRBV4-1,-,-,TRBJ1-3,TGCGCCAGCAGCCAAGAAAACAGGGGAAACACCATATATTTT,CASSQENRGNTIYF
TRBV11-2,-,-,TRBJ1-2,TGTGCCAGCAGCTTGGCGGAGAACTATGGCTACACCTTC,CASSLAENYGYTF
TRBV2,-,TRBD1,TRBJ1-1,TGTGCCAGCAGAGAACAGGGGGGCACTGAAGCTTTCTTT,CASREQGGTEAFF
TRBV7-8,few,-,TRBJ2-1,TGTGCCAGCAGCTTAACCGGACTACCCGCTAGGGATGAGCAGTTCTTC,CASSLTGLPARDEQFF
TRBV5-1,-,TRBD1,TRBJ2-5,TGCGCCAGCGGAATACAGGGGGCGGGAGAGACCCAGTACTTC,CASGIQGAGETQYF
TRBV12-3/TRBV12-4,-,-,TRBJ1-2,TGTGCCAGCACTTACAGGGTAGAGTATGGCTACACCTTC,CASTYRVEYGYTF
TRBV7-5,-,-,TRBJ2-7,TGTGCCAGAAGCCCCCAGGGGGCGATGGCCTACGAGCAGTACTTC,CARSPQGAMAYEQYF
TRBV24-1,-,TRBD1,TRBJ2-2,TGTGCCACCAGTGATTCCGGGACAGGGGGCGTTTCCGGGGAGCTGTTTTTT,CATSDSGTGGVSGELFF
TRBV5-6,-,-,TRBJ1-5,TGTGCCAGCAGCTTTTTTTCGTACAGTAGCAATCAGCCCCAGCATTTT,CASSFFSYSSNQPQHF
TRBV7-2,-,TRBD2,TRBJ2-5,TGTGCCAGTCCCCTCCACAACCAGAACGGACTAGCCGGACAAGAGACCCAGTACTTC,CASPLHNQNGLAGQETQYF
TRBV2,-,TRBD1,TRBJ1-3,TGTGCCAGCAGTGTGACAGGGATCGGAAACACCATATATTTT,CASSVTGIGNTIYF
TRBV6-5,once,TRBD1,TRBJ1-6,TGTGCCAGCAGTTACCTCGGACAGGGTGGTAACTCACCCCTCCACTTT,CASSYLGQGGNSPLHF
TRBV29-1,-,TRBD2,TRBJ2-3,TGCAGCGTTCGGACTAGCGGGGGAACCACAGATACGCAGTATTTT,CSVRTSGGTTDTQYF
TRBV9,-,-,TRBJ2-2,TGTGCCAGCAGCCCCGGACTATTCACCGGGGAGCTGTTTTTT,CASSPGLFTGELFF
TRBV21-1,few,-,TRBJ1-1,TGTGCCAGCAGCAATGCGGCGGGGGCGCCTGAAGCTTTCTTT,CASSNAAGAPEAFF
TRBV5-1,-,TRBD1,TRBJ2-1,TGCGCCAGCAGCCCCCGGTTGTGGGGACAGAGATCGGATGAGCAGTTCTTC,CASSPRLWGQRSDEQFF
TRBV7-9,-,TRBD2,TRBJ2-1,TGTGCCACCGAACAGCGCCAGATAGCGGGGGGGTATTATGAGCAGTTCTTC,CATEQRQIAGGYYEQFF
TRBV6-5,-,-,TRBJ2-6,TGTGCCAGCTTATCCCCTGGGGCCAACGTCCTGACTTTC,CASLSPGANVLTF
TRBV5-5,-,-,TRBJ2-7,TGTGCCAGCAGCTTGAATCCCCGTCCAGGGCCCTACGAGCAGTACTTC,CASSLNPRPGPYEQYF
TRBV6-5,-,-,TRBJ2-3,TGTGCCAGCAGTTACGACTGGACAGATACGCAGTATTTT,CASSYDWTDTQYF
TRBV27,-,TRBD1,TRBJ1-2,TGTGCCAGCAGTCGCCGGGACAGGGAGTATGGCTACACCTTC,CASSRRDREYGYTF
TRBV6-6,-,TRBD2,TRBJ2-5,TGTGCCAGCAGTTACGTCGCGGGGGGAGAGACCCAGTACTTC,CASSYVAGGETQYF
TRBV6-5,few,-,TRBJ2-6,TGTGCCAGCAGAACAGGAACCTCTGGGGCCAACGTCCTGACTTTC,CASRTGTSGANVLTF
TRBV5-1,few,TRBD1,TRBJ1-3,TGCGCCAGCAGCCGGGGACAGGGCATCGGAAACACCATATATTTT,CASSRGQGIGNTIYF
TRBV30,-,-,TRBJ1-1,TGTGCCTGGAGTCCGGGAGGCACTGAAGCTTTCTTT,CAWSPGGTEAFF
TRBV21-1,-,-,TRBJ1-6,TGTGCCAGCAGCAAGAAACGAAAACAGGGGAACTCCTATAATTCACCCCTCCACTTT,CASSKKRKQGNSYNSPLHF
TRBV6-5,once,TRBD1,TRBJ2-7,TGTGCCAGCAGGACTAGGGACAGGGTTGACTACGAGCAGTACTTC,CASRTRDRVDYEQYF
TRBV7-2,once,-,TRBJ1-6,TGTGCCAGCAGCTCTACAGGGACCTATAATTCACCCCTCCACTTT,CASSSTGTYNSPLHF
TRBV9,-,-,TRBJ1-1,TGTGCCAGCAGCGTAGGAACAGGGCCCTGGGGTGCTTTCTTT,CASSVGTGPWGAFF
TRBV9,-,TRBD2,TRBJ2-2,TGTGCCAGCAGCCCGTTGGCAGCGGGGGGAACGAACACCGGGGAGCTGTTTTTT,CASSPLAAGGTNTGELFF
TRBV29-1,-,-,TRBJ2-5,TGCAGCGTTGAAGAGGAGGGTAGGGAGACCCAGTACTTC,CSVEEEGRETQYF
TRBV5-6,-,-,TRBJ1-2,TGTGCCAGCGGTCGACAGGAGACCTATGGCTACACCTTC,CASGRQETYGYTF
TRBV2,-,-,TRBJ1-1,TGTGCCAGCAGTGAGGGTCAGGGGATTCTACCTCAGGGAGAAGCTTTCTTT,CASSEGQGILPQGEAFF